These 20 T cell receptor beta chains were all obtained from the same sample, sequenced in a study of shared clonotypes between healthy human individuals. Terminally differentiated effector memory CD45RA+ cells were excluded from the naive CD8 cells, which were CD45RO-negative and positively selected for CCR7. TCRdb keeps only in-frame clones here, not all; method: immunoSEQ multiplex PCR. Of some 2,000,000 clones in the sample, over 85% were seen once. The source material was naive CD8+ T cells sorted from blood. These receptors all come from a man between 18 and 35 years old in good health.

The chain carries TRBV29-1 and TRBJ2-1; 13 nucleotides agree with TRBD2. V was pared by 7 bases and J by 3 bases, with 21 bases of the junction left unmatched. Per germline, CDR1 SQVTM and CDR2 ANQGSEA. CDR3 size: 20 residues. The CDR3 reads CSALGSGRLAGGGNYNEQFF. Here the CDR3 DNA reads TGCAGCGCGCTTGGAAGCGGGAGACTAGCGGGGGGTGGCAACTACAATGAGCAGTTCTTC.

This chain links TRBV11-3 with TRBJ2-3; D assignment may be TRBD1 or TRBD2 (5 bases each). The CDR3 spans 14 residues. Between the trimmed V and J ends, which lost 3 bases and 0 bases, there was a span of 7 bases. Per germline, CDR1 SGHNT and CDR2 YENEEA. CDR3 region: CASSFRDSTDTQYF. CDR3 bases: TGTGCCAGCAGCTTCCGGGACAGCACAGATACGCAGTATTTT.

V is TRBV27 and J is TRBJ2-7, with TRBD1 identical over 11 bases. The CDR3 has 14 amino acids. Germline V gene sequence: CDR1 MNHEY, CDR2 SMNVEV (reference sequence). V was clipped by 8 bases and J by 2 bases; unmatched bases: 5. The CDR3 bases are TGTGCCAGCGGGGACAGGGGGAAACCCTACGAGCAGTACTTC. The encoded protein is CASGDRGKPYEQYF.

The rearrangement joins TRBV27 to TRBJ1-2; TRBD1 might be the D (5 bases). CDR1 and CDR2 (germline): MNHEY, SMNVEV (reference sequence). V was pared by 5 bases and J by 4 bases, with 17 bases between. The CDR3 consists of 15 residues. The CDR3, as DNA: TGTGCCAGCAGTCACTCCGGGACTCTATTCTATGGCTACACCTTC. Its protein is CASSHSGTLFYGYTF.

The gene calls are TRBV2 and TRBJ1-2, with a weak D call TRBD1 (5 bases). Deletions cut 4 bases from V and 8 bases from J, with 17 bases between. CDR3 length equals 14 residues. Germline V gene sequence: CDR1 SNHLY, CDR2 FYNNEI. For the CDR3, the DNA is TGTGCCAGCAGTGGCACAGGCCTTCTAGGGGGCTACACCTTC. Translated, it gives CASSGTGLLGGYTF.

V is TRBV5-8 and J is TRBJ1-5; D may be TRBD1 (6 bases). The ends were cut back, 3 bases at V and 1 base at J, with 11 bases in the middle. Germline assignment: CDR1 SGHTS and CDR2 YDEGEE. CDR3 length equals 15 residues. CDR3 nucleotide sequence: TGTGCCAGCAGCTGGGAGGGACACAGCAATCAGCCCCAGCATTTT. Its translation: CASSWEGHSNQPQHF.

The CDR3 nucleotides are TGCGCCAGCAGCCAAGATCGAAGAGCAGATGAGCAGTTCTTC. Protein sequence: CASSQDRRADEQFF. The chain combines TRBV4-1 with TRBJ2-1, with unresolved D. V was clipped by 0 bases and J by 8 bases, with 11 bases between them. Germline V CDR1 and CDR2: MGHRA, YSYEKL. The length of the CDR3 is 14 residues.

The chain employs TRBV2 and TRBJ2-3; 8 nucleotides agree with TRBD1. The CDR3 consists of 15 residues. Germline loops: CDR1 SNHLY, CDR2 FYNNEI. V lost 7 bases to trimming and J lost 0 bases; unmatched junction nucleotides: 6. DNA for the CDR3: TGTGCCAGCACAGAGGGACAGGCTAGCACAGATACGCAGTATTTT. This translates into CASTEGQASTDTQYF.

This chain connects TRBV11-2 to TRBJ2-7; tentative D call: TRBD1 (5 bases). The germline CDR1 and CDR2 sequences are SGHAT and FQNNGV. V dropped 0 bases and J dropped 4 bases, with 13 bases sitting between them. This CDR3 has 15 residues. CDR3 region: CASSLDPGWSYEQYF. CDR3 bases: TGTGCCAGCAGCTTAGATCCAGGGTGGAGTTACGAGCAGTACTTC.

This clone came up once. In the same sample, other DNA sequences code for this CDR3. The CDR3 reads CASSVVSSYEQYF. The DNA for the CDR3 is TGTGCCAGCAGCGTAGTGAGCTCCTACGAGCAGTACTTC. The chain employs TRBV13 and TRBJ2-7; D is unclear. The CDR3 runs to 13 residues. The germline CDR1 and CDR2 sequences are PRHDT and FYEKMQ (reference sequence). Trimming took 5 bases from V and 0 from J, leaving 8 bases between them. The full variable domain, rest sourced from reference TRBV13 and TRBJ2-7, is AAGVIQSPRHLIKEKRETATLKCYPIPRHDTVYWYQQGPGQDPQFLISFYEKMQSDKGSIPDRFSAQQFSDYHSELNMSSLELGDSALYFCASSVVSSYEQYFGPGTRLTVT.

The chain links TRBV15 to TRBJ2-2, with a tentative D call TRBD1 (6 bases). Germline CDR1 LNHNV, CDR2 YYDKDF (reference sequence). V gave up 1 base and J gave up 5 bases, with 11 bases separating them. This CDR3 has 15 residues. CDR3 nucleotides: TGTGCCACCAGCAGAGGCCACAGGGAGACCGGGGAGCTGTTTTTT. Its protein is CATSRGHRETGELFF.

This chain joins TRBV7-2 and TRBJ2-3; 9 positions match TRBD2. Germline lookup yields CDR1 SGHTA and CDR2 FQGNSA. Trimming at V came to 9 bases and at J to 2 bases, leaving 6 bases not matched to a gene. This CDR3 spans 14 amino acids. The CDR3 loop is CARRLADNTDTQYF. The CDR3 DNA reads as TGTGCCAGACGACTAGCGGACAACACAGATACGCAGTATTTT.

The CDR3 region is CASSLTLQGSVYEQYF. CDR3 in DNA: TGTGCCAGCAGCTTAACTCTACAGGGGTCTGTCTACGAGCAGTACTTC. The V and J genes are TRBV7-9 and TRBJ2-7; TRBD1 aligns across 7 bases. The V gene end was trimmed by 2 bases and the J gene end by 3 bases; junction bases not matched to a gene: 10. The CDR3 is made up of 16 amino acids. Germline V gene sequence: CDR1 SEHNR, CDR2 FQNEAQ (reference sequence).

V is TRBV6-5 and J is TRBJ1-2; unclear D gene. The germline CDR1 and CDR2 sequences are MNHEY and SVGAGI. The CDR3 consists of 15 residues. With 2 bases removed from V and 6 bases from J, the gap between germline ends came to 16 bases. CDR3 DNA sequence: TGTGCCAGCAGTTACCGCCCTGGACTTTCCAATGGCTACACCTTC. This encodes CASSYRPGLSNGYTF.

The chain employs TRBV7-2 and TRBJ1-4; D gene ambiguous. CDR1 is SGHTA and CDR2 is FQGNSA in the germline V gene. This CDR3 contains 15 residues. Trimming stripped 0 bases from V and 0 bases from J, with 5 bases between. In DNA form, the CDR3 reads TGTGCCAGCAGCTTAGCGTACGCAACTAATGAAAAACTGTTTTTT. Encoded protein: CASSLAYATNEKLFF.

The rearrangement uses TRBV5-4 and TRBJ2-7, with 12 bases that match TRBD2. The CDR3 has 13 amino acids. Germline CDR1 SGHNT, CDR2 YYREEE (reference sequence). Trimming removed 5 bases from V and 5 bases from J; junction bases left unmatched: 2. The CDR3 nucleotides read TGTGCCAGCAGTCGACTAGCGGGAGACGAGCAGTACTTC. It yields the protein CASSRLAGDEQYF.

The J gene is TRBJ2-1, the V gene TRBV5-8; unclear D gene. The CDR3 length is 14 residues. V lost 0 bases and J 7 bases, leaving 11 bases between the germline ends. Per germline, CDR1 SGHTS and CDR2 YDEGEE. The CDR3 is CASSLVHSGNEQFF. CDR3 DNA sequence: TGTGCCAGCAGCTTGGTACATTCTGGTAATGAGCAGTTCTTC.

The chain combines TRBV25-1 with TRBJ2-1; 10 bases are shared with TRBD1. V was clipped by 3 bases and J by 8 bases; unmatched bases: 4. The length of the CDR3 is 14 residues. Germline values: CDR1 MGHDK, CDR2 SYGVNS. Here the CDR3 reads CASSEGTGVDEQFF. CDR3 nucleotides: TGTGCCAGCAGTGAGGGGACAGGGGTGGATGAGCAGTTCTTC. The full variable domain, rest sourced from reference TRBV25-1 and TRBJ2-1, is EADIYQTPRYLVIGTGKKITLECSQTMGHDKMYWYQQDPGMELHLIHYSYGVNSTEKGDLSSESTVSRIRTEHFPLTLESARPSHTSQYLCASSEGTGVDEQFFGPGTRLTVL.

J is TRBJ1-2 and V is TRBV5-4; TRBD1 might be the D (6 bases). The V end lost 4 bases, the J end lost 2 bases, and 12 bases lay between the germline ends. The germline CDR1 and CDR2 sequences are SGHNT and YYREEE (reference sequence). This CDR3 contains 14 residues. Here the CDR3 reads CASSEPGQNYGYTF. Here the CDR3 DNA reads TGTGCCAGCAGCGAGCCGGGACAAAACTATGGCTACACCTTC.

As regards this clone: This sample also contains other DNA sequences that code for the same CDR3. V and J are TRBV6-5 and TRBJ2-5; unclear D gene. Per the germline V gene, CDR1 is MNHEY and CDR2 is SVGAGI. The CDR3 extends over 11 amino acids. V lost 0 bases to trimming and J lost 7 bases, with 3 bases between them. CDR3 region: CASSYSGTQYF. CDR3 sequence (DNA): TGTGCCAGCAGTTACTCGGGGACCCAGTACTTC.